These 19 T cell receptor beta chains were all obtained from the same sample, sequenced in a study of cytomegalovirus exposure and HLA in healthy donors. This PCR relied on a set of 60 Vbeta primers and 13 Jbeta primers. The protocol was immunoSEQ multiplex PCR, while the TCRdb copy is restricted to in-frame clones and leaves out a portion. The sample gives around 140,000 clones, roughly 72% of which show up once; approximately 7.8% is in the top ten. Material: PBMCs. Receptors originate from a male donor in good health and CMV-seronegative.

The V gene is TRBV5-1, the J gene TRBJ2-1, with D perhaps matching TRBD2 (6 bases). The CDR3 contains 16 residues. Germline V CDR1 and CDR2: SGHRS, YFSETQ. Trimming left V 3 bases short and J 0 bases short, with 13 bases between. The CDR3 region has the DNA TGCGCCAGCAGCTCGGCATGGGGGGTCTCCTACAATGAGCAGTTCTTC. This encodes CASSSAWGVSYNEQFF.

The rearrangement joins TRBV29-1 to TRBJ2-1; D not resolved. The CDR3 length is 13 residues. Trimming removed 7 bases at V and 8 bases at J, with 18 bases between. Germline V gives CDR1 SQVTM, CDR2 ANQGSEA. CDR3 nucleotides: TGCAGCGCCTCCCCCGGGTCGTGGGATGAGCAGTTCTTC. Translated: CSASPGSWDEQFF.

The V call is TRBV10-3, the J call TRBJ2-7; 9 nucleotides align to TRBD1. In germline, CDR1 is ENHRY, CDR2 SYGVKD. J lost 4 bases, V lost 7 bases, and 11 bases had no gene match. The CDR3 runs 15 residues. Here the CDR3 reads CAINGGNRGRYEQYF. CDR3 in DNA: TGTGCCATCAATGGGGGGAACAGGGGGCGGTACGAGCAGTACTTC.

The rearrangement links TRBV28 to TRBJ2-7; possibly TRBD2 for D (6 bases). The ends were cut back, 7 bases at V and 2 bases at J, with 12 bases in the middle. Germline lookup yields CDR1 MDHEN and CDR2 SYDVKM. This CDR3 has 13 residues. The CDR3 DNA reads TGTGCCAGCATGGCGGGATCCACCTACGAGCAGTACTTC. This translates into CASMAGSTYEQYF.

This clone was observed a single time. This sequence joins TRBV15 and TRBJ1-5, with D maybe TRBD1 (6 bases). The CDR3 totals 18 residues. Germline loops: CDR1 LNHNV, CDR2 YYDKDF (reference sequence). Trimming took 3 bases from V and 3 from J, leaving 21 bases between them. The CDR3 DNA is TGTGCCACCAGCAGCGAACGTGACGACAGGCCCTACAATCAGCCCCAGCATTTT. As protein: CATSSERDDRPYNQPQHF.

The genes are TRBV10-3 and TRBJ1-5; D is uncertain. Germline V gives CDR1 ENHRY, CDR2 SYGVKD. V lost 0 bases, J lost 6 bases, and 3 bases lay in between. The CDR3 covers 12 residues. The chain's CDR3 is CAISESRQPQHF. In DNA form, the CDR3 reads TGTGCCATCAGTGAGTCGCGTCAGCCCCAGCATTTT.

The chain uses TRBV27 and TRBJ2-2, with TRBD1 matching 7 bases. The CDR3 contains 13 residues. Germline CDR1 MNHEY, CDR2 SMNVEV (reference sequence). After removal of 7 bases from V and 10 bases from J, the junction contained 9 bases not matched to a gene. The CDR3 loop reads CASTPHKGAELFF. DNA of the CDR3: TGTGCCAGCACTCCACATAAGGGGGCGGAGCTGTTTTTT.

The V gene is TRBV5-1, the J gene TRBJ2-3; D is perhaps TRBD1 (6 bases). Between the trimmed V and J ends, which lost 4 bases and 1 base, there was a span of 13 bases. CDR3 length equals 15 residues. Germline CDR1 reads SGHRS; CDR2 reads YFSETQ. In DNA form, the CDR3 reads TGCGCCAGCAGCCCCGGACAGATCGGCACAGATACGCAGTATTTT. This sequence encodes CASSPGQIGTDTQYF.

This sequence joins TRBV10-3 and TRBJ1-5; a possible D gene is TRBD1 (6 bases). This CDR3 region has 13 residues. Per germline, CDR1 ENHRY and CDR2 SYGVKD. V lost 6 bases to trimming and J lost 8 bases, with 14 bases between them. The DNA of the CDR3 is TGTGCCATCAGGAGGACAGTTGATGAGCCCCAGCATTTT. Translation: CAIRRTVDEPQHF.

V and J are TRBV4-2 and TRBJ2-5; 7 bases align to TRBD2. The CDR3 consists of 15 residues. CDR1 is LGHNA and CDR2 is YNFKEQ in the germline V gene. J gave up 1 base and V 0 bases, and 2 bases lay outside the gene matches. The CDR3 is CASSQDGTTQETQYF. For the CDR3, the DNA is TGTGCCAGCAGCCAAGATGGGACTACCCAAGAGACCCAGTACTTC.

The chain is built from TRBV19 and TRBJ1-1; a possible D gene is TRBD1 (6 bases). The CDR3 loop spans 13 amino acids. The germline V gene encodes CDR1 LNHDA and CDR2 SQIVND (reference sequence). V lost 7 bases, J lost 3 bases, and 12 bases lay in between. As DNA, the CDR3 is TGTGCCAGTAAAACCGGGGGGCACACTGAAGCTTTCTTT. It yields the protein CASKTGGHTEAFF.

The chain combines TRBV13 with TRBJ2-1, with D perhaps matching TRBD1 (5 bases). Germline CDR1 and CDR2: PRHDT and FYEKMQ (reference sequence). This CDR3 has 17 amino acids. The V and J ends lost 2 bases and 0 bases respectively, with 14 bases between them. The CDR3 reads CASSLSQGVSSYNEQFF. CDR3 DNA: TGTGCCAGCAGCTTATCTCAGGGCGTGAGCTCCTACAATGAGCAGTTCTTC.

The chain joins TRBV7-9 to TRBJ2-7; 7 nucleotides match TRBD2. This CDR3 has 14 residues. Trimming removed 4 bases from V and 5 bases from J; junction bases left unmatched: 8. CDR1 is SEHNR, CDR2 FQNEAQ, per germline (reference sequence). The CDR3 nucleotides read TGTGCCAGCAGCTCCTTGGGGCGGGAGAACGAGCAGTACTTC. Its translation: CASSSLGRENEQYF.

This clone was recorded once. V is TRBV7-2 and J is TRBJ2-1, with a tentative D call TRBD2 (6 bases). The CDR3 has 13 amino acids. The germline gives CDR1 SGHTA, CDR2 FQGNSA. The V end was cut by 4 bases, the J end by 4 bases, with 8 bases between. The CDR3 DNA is TGTGCCAGCAGCTCCGCGGGGTACAATGAGCAGTTCTTC. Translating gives CASSSAGYNEQFF. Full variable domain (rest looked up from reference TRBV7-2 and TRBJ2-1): GAGVSQSPSNKVTEKGKDVELRCDPISGHTALYWYRQSLGQGLEFLIYFQGNSAPDKSGLPSDRFSAERTGGSVSTLTIQRTQQEDSAVYLCASSSAGYNEQFFGPGTRLTVL.

CDR3 nucleotides: TGTGCCAGTAAACCCTACGGGGGGGGGACGGTCACTGAAGCTTTCTTT. It codes for CASKPYGGGTVTEAFF. The chain joins TRBV28 to TRBJ1-1, with D perhaps TRBD1 (5 bases). The V gene lost 9 bases and the J gene lost 4 bases, with 24 bases spanning the gap. The CDR3 consists of 16 residues. CDR1 is MDHEN and CDR2 is SYDVKM in the germline V gene.

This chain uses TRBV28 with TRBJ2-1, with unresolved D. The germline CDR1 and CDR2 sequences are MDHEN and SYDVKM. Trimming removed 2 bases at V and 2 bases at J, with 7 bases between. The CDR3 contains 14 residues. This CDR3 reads CASSLAEPYNEQFF. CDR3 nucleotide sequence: TGTGCCAGCAGTTTAGCGGAGCCCTACAATGAGCAGTTCTTC. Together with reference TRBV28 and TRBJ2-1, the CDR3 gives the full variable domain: DVKVTQSSRYLVKRTGEKVFLECVQDMDHENMFWYRQDPGLGLRLIYFSYDVKMKEKGDIPEGYSVSREKKERFSLILESASTNQTSMYLCASSLAEPYNEQFFGPGTRLTVL.

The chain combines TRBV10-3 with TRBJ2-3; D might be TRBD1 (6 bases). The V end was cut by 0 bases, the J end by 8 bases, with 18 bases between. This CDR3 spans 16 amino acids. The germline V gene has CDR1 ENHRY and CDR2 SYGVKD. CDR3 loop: CAISESPITRGGTQYF. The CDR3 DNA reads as TGTGCCATCAGTGAGTCGCCAATAACCAGAGGGGGTACGCAGTATTTT.

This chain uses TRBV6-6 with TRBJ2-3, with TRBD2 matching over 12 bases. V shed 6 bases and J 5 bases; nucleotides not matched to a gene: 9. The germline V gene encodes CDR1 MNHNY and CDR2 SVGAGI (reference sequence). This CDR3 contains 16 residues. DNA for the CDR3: TGTGCCAGCAGGCTGACTAGCGGGGGTGGTGGAGATACGCAGTATTTT. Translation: CASRLTSGGGGDTQYF.

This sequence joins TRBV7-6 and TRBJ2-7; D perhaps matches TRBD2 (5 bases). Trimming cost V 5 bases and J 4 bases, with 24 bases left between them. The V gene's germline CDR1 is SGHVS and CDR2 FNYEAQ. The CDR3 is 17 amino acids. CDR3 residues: CASSPDSNTAEAYEQYF. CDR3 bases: TGTGCCAGCAGCCCAGACTCTAATACCGCGGAGGCGTACGAGCAGTACTTC.